Following are 20 T cell receptor beta chains from one sample sequenced in a study of T cells in localized non-small cell lung cancer. This table comes from immunoSEQ multiplex PCR, and its TCRdb copy is limited to in-frame clones, with some not included. The sample lists tens of thousands of clones; approximately 84% were seen once. The material sequenced was peripheral blood, taken before any cancer treatment. These receptors all come from a female donor of 60 years or more with stage I lung adenocarcinoma.

V and J are TRBV5-1 and TRBJ2-2; TRBD2 agrees at 7 bases. The V gene's germline CDR1 is SGHRS and CDR2 YFSETQ. The CDR3 covers 16 residues. The junction had 10 bases not matched to a gene; V was cut back by 5 bases and J by 3 bases. CDR3 residues: CASRGGSGGYTGELFF. CDR3 coding DNA: TGCGCCAGCAGGGGCGGGAGCGGAGGGTACACCGGGGAGCTGTTTTTT.

A few counts support this clone. The gene calls are TRBV2 and TRBJ2-7; D remains ambiguous. V lost 4 bases, J lost 0 bases, and 4 bases lay in between. The CDR3 contains 12 residues. Germline V gene lookup returns CDR1 SNHLY and CDR2 FYNNEI. The CDR3 is CASSASSYEQYF. The DNA of the CDR3 is TGTGCCAGCAGTGCGAGCTCCTACGAGCAGTACTTC.

The V call is TRBV19, the J call TRBJ2-3, with 7 nucleotides matching TRBD1. The CDR3 covers 19 residues. Germline CDR1 is LNHDA and CDR2 is SQIVND (reference sequence). V shed 5 bases, J shed 1 base, and the junction held 18 bases outside the gene matches. The CDR3, as DNA: TGTGCCAGTAGTTCCTCCGGGACAGAACCAATGGGACGCACAGATACGCAGTATTTT. Protein product: CASSSSGTEPMGRTDTQYF. The full variable domain, its missing parts supplied by reference TRBV19 and TRBJ2-3, is DGGITQSPKYLFRKEGQNVTLSCEQNLNHDAMYWYRQDPGQGLRLIYYSQIVNDFQKGDIAEGYSVSREKKESFPLTVTSAQKNPTAFYLCASSSSGTEPMGRTDTQYFGPGTRLTVL.

V is TRBV5-4 and J is TRBJ2-3; 9 bases are a match to TRBD2. Trimming removed 0 bases from V and 9 bases from J; junction bases left unmatched: 5. The V gene's germline CDR1 is SGHNT and CDR2 YYREEE (reference sequence). The CDR3 length is 14 residues. The chain's CDR3 is CASSLASGARTQYF. As DNA, the CDR3 is TGTGCCAGCAGCTTGGCTAGCGGGGCCCGGACGCAGTATTTT.

This clone was observed at least ten times. This sequence joins TRBV6-1 and TRBJ1-4; TRBD1 agrees at 9 bases. Unmatched junction bases numbered 4, after V lost 9 bases and J lost 5 bases. Per germline, CDR1 MNHNS and CDR2 SASEGT. The CDR3 contains 13 residues. The CDR3 DNA follows: TGTGCCAGTACAGGGGGCGTGAATGAAAAACTGTTTTTT. Its protein product is CASTGGVNEKLFF.

The V and J genes are TRBV5-4 and TRBJ2-1; 10 nucleotides line up with TRBD2. Trimming removed 0 bases from V and 6 bases from J; junction bases left unmatched: 18. Germline lookup yields CDR1 SGHNT and CDR2 YYREEE (reference sequence). This CDR3 is 20 amino acids long. DNA of the CDR3: TGTGCCAGCAGCTTGGATCACTACACACTACTAGCGGGATTATCCAATGAGCAGTTCTTC. Translating it yields CASSLDHYTLLAGLSNEQFF.

This clone has just a few counts. The V and J genes are TRBV5-1 and TRBJ2-7; a possible D gene is TRBD2 (5 bases). Trimming took off 4 bases at V and 3 bases at J, with 11 bases between the two ends. The length of the CDR3 is 13 residues. The germline V gene has CDR1 SGHRS and CDR2 YFSETQ. The CDR3 sequence is CASSTPEGYEQYF. CDR3 DNA sequence: TGCGCCAGCAGCACTCCAGAGGGCTACGAGCAGTACTTC.

This sequence joins TRBV5-4 and TRBJ1-4; perhaps TRBD1 as D (6 bases). Trimming cost V 4 bases and J 4 bases, with 14 bases left between them. The germline V gene has CDR1 SGHNT and CDR2 YYREEE (reference sequence). The length of the CDR3 is 15 residues. In DNA, the CDR3 is TGTGCCAGCAGCCCAGAGGGACAAAATAATGAAAAACTGTTTTTT. Its translation: CASSPEGQNNEKLFF.

The gene calls are TRBV4-2 and TRBJ2-1, with 7 bases that match TRBD2. The length of the CDR3 is 16 residues. J gave up 4 bases and V 2 bases, and 8 bases lay outside the gene matches. Germline CDR1 is LGHNA and CDR2 is YNFKEQ. CDR3 nucleotide sequence: TGTGCCAGCAGCCAATCCTGGGCGGGGGAGTACAATGAGCAGTTCTTC. Translation: CASSQSWAGEYNEQFF.

The chain couples TRBV11-2 to TRBJ1-6; D is possibly TRBD1 (6 bases). Germline loops: CDR1 SGHAT, CDR2 FQNNGV. The CDR3 runs 15 residues. V dropped 4 bases and J dropped 9 bases, with 16 bases sitting between them. The CDR3 region is CASSSPGHGISPLHF. Written as DNA, the CDR3 is TGTGCCAGCAGCTCACCGGGACACGGAATTTCACCCCTCCACTTT.

This rearrangement joins TRBV11-2 to TRBJ2-3; possible D gene TRBD2, 6 bases. Trimming shortened V by 7 bases and J by 4 bases, and 18 bases separated the two germline ends. The CDR3 is made up of 15 amino acids. In germline, CDR1 is SGHAT, CDR2 FQNNGV. CDR3 protein: CASTPPGVGADTQYF. CDR3 sequence (DNA): TGTGCCAGCACCCCCCCGGGAGTAGGGGCAGATACGCAGTATTTT.

V and J are TRBV19 and TRBJ2-6, with D tentatively TRBD1 (5 bases). Germline V gene lookup returns CDR1 LNHDA and CDR2 SQIVND (reference sequence). V was clipped by 6 bases and J by 4 bases, with 13 bases between them. This CDR3 comprises 15 residues. CDR3 protein: CASRSGRSGANVLTF. CDR3 DNA: TGTGCCAGTAGGTCAGGGCGCTCAGGGGCCAACGTCCTGACTTTC.

This rearrangement joins TRBV11-2 to TRBJ2-3; D may be TRBD2 (5 bases). Trimming shortened V by 5 bases and J by 2 bases, and 14 bases separated the two germline ends. The germline V gene encodes CDR1 SGHAT and CDR2 FQNNGV. This CDR3 is built from 15 residues. The CDR3 region has the DNA TGTGCCAGCAGCCCCGGAGGATATCCCACAGATACGCAGTATTTT. Its protein product is CASSPGGYPTDTQYF.

This chain links TRBV4-1 with TRBJ2-1; 7 bases are shared with TRBD2. Germline V gene lookup returns CDR1 MGHRA and CDR2 YSYEKL. This CDR3 region has 13 residues. J was trimmed by 15 bases and V by 0 bases; bases with no gene match: 8. The CDR3 protein is CASSQDSGLPTFF. In DNA form, the CDR3 reads TGCGCCAGCAGCCAAGATTCGGGACTACCGACGTTCTTC.

The chain combines TRBV6-5 with TRBJ2-7; D may be TRBD2 (7 bases). The germline V gene encodes CDR1 MNHEY and CDR2 SVGAGI. The CDR3 is made up of 14 amino acids. V lost 2 bases, J lost 7 bases, and 15 bases lay in between. The CDR3 nucleotides are TGTGCCAGCAGTTACAGTCAGGGGAGGGGAGAGCAGTACTTC. This codes for CASSYSQGRGEQYF.

The V and J genes are TRBV6-5 and TRBJ1-6; TRBD1 might be the D (5 bases). This CDR3 comprises 16 residues. V was cut by 2 bases and J by 11 bases, with 19 bases left in between. Germline values: CDR1 MNHEY, CDR2 SVGAGI. In DNA, the CDR3 is TGTGCCAGCAGTTACCTAGGGACCAACCCTTTGACACCCCTCCACTTT. Amino acids: CASSYLGTNPLTPLHF.

The rearrangement uses TRBV7-9 and TRBJ1-1; D is unclear. Germline V gives CDR1 SEHNR, CDR2 FQNEAQ (reference sequence). Deletions cut 3 bases from V and 7 bases from J, with 9 bases between. The CDR3 length is 12 residues. CDR3 nucleotides: TGTGCCAGCAGCTTGGTTGGGGTTGAAGCTTTCTTT. Its protein product is CASSLVGVEAFF.

The table lists this clone with a count of one. This sequence joins TRBV7-2 and TRBJ2-5; 9 nucleotides align to TRBD2. The CDR3 is 15 residues long. Germline V gene lookup returns CDR1 SGHTA and CDR2 FQGNSA. V gave up 1 base and J gave up 5 bases; unmatched junction bases: 5. The CDR3: CASSLGGRAVETQYF. CDR3 nucleotide sequence: TGTGCCAGCAGCTTAGGCGGGAGGGCCGTCGAGACCCAGTACTTC.

The rearrangement links TRBV5-6 to TRBJ2-5; 7 bases fit TRBD2. Germline V gene lookup returns CDR1 SGHDT and CDR2 YYEEEE. This CDR3 has 15 residues. Losses at the gene ends were 6 bases for V and 5 bases for J; bases not matched to a gene: 13. The CDR3 nucleotides are TGTGCCAGCATACCGGGAGGCGGTCCAGGGGAGACCCAGTACTTC. Translating gives CASIPGGGPGETQYF.

The chain combines TRBV5-1 with TRBJ1-2, with TRBD1 matching 10 bases. This CDR3 contains 15 residues. Germline V gene lookup returns CDR1 SGHRS and CDR2 YFSETQ. The V and J ends lost 0 bases and 4 bases, in that order; junction bases with no gene match: 3. The CDR3 protein is CASSLVGQGTYGYTF. The CDR3 region has the DNA TGCGCCAGCAGCTTGGTGGGACAGGGGACCTATGGCTACACCTTC.